This TCR beta chain emerged from a study of cytomegalovirus exposure and HLA in healthy donors. Study findings and constraints: By HLA locus, TCR association rates varied in a later analysis, with DRB1 showing the most and HLA-C the fewest. Common viral pathogens seemed to be connected with several of the most significant clusters, according to a later analysis.

This PCR relied on a set of 60 Vbeta primers and 13 Jbeta primers. Sequenced by immunoSEQ multiplex PCR; TCRdb stores in-frame clones only, minus some. The profile shows 140,000 to 150,000 clones, 75% of them singletons. This CDR3 region has 14 residues. Germline loops: CDR1 ENHRY, CDR2 SYGVKD. Trimming removed 3 bases at V and 0 bases at J, with 8 bases between. As concerns this clone: The antigen remains unidentified.

V and J are TRBV10-3 and TRBJ1-1; no definite D call. The sequencing input was PBMCs. This receptor was identified in a man aged 25 to 40 in good health and CMV-seronegative. In nucleotides, the CDR3 is TGTGCCATCAGTGAAGACACCATGAACACTGAAGCTTTCTTT. Translated: CAISEDTMNTEAFF.